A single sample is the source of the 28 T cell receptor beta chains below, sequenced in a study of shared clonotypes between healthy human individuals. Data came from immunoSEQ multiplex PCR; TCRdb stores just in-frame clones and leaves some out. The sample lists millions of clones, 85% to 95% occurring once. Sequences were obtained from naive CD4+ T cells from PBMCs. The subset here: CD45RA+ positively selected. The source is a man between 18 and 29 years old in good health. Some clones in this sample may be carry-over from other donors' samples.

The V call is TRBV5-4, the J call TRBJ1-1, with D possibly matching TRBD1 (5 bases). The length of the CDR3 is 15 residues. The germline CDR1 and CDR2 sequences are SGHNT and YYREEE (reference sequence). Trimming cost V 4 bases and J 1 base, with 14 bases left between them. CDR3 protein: CASSPAGGGNTEAFF. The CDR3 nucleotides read TGTGCCAGCAGCCCGGCCGGGGGAGGGAACACTGAAGCTTTCTTT.

CDR3 nucleotide sequence: TGTGCCAGCAGCAACACAGGGAAAACTGAAGCTTTCTTT. Translation gives CASSNTGKTEAFF. The genes are TRBV2 and TRBJ1-1; D perhaps matches TRBD1 (6 bases). Per the germline V gene, CDR1 is SNHLY and CDR2 is FYNNEI. The ends were cut back, 6 bases at V and 5 bases at J, with 13 bases in the middle. The CDR3 covers 13 residues.

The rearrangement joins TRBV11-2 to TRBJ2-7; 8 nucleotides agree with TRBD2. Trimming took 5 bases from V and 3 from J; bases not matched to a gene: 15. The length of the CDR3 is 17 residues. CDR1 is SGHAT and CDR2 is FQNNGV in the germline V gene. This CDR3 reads CASSQGPGTSRFYEQYF. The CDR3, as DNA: TGTGCCAGCAGCCAAGGCCCCGGGACTAGTCGATTCTACGAGCAGTACTTC.

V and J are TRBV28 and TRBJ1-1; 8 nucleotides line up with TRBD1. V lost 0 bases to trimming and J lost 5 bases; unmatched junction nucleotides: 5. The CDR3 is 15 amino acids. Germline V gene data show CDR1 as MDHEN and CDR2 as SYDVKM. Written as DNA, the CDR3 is TGTGCCAGCAGTTTATGGGGCAGGGGGCGGACTGAAGCTTTCTTT. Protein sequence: CASSLWGRGRTEAFF.

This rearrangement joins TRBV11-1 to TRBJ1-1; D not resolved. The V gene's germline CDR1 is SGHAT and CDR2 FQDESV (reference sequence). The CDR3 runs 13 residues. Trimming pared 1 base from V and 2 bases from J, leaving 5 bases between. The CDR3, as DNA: TGTGCCAGCAGCTTAGGAGTTAACACTGAAGCTTTCTTT. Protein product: CASSLGVNTEAFF.

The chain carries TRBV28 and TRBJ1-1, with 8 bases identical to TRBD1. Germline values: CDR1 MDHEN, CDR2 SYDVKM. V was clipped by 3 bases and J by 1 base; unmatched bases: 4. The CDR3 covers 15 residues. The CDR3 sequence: CASSFTDRENTEAFF. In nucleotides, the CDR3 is TGTGCCAGCAGTTTCACGGACAGGGAGAACACTGAAGCTTTCTTT.

The CDR3 reads CAISAGETQYF. CDR3 bases: TGTGCCATCAGTGCGGGAGAGACCCAGTACTTC. V is TRBV10-3 and J is TRBJ2-5; D ambiguous. Trimming stripped 4 bases from V and 4 bases from J, with 4 bases between. The CDR3 has 11 residues. Germline V lookup: CDR1 ENHRY, CDR2 SYGVKD.

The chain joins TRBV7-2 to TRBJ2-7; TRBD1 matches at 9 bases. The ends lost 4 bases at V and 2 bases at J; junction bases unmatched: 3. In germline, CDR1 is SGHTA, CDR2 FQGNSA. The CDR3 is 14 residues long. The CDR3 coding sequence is TGTGCCAGCAGCTCCGACAGGGGGGCCTACGAGCAGTACTTC. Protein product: CASSSDRGAYEQYF.

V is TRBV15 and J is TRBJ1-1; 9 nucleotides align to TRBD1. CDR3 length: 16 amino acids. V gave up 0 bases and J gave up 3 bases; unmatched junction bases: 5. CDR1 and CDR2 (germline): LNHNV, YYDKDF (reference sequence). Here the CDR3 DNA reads TGTGCCACCAGCAGAGAGGTTTGGGACAGGGACACTGAAGCTTTCTTT. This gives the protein CATSREVWDRDTEAFF.

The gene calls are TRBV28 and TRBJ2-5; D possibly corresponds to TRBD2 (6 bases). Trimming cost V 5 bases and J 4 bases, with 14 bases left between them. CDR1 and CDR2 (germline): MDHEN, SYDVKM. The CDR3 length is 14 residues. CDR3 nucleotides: TGTGCCAGCAGTCCGCTTGGAGGGAGAGAGACCCAGTACTTC. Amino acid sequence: CASSPLGGRETQYF.

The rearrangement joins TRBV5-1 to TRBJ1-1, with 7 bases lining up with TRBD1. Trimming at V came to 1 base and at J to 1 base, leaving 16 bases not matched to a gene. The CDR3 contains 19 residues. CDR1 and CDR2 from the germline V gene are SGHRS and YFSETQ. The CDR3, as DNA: TGCGCCAGCAGCTTGTCAGTTGCGGGACAGATAAGAACGAACACTGAAGCTTTCTTT. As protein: CASSLSVAGQIRTNTEAFF. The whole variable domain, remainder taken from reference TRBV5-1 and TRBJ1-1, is KAGVTQTPRYLIKTRGQQVTLSCSPISGHRSVSWYQQTPGQGLQFLFEYFSETQRNKGNFPGRFSGRQFSNSRSEMNVSTLELGDSALYLCASSLSVAGQIRTNTEAFFGQGTRLTVV.

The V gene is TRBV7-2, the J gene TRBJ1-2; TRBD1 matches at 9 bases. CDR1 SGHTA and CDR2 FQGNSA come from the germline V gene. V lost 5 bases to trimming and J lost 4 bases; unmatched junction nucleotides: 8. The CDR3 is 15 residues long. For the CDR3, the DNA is TGTGCCAGCAGCGGGGGACAGGGTGCCCTCTATGGCTACACCTTC. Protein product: CASSGGQGALYGYTF.

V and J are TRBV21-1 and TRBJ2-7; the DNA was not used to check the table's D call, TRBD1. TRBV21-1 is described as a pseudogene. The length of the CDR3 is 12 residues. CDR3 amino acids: CASMTGTGEQYF. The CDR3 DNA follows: TGTGCCAGTATGACGGGGACAGGCGAGCAGTACTTC.

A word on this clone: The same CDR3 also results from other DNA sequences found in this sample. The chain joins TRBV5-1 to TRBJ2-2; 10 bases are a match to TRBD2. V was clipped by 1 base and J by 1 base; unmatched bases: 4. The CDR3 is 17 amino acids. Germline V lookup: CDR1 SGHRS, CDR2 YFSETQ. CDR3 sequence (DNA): TGCGCCAGCAGCTTGCCTTTAGCGGGAGGGAACACCGGGGAGCTGTTTTTT. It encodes CASSLPLAGGNTGELFF.

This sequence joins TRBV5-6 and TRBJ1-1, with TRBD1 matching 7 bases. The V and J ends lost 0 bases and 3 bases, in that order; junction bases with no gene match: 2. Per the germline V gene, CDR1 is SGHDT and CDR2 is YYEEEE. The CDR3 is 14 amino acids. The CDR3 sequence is CASSLDRGHTEAFF. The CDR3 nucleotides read TGTGCCAGCAGCTTGGACAGGGGTCACACTGAAGCTTTCTTT.

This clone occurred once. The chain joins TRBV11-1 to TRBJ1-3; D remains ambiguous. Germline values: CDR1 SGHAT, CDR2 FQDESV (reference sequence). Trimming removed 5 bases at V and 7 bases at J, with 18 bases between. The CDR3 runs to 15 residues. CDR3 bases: TGTGCCAGCAGCCGTGAAAGCCTTGGAGGCAACACCATATATTTT. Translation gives CASSRESLGGNTIYF.

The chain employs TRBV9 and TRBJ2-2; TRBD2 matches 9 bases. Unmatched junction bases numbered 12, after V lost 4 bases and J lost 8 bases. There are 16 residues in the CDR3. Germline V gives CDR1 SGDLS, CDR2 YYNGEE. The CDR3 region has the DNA TGTGCCAGCAGCTCCTTAGCGGGAGCTGGTACGGGGGAGCTGTTTTTT. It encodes CASSSLAGAGTGELFF.

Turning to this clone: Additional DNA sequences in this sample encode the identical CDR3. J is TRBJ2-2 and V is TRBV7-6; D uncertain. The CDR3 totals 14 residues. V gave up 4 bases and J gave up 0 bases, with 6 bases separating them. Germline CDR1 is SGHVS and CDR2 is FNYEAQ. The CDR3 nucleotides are TGTGCCAGCAGCTCCGGTGCGAACACCGGGGAGCTGTTTTTT. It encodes CASSSGANTGELFF.

DNA of the CDR3: TGCGCCAGCAGCCCGAACTACAGGGGGCAACGGGGTGAAAAACTGTTTTTT. It translates to CASSPNYRGQRGEKLFF. V is TRBV5-1 and J is TRBJ1-4; the match to TRBD1 covers 9 bases. Germline loops: CDR1 SGHRS, CDR2 YFSETQ. Trimming cost V 4 bases and J 7 bases; bases outside gene matches: 14. The CDR3 length is 17 residues.

CDR3 protein: CASSSERGTSKSYEQYF. In nucleotides, the CDR3 is TGCGCCAGCAGCTCGGAGAGGGGGACTTCTAAATCCTACGAGCAGTACTTC. The rearrangement links TRBV5-1 to TRBJ2-7; D possibly uses TRBD1 or TRBD2 (6 bases each). The CDR3 is 17 residues long. The germline gives CDR1 SGHRS, CDR2 YFSETQ. V lost 3 bases, J lost 1 base, and 20 bases lay in between.

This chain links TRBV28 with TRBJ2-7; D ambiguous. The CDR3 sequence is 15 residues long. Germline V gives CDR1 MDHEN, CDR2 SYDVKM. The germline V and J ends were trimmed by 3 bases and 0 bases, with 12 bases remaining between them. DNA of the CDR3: TGTGCCAGCAGTTTCTCTCATGACGGCTCCTACGAGCAGTACTTC. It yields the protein CASSFSHDGSYEQYF.

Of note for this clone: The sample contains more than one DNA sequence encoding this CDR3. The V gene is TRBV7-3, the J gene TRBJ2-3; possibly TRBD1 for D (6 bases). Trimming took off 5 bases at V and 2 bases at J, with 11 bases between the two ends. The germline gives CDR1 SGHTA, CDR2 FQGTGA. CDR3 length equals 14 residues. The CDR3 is CASSLTGFTDTQYF. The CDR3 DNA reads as TGTGCCAGCAGCCTGACAGGATTCACAGATACGCAGTATTTT.

CDR3 in amino acids: CASDPTGGGYGYTF. As DNA, the CDR3 is TGTGCCAGCGACCCCACGGGGGGTGGCTATGGCTACACCTTC. The rearrangement uses TRBV6-6 and TRBJ1-2; TRBD1 is a possible D gene (5 bases). V lost 8 bases to trimming and J lost 4 bases, with 17 bases between them. Germline assignment: CDR1 MNHNY and CDR2 SVGAGI (reference sequence). This CDR3 comprises 14 residues.

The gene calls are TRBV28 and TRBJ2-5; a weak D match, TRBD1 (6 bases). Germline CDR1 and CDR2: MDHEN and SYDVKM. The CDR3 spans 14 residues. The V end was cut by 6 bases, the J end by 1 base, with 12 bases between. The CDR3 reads CASRTGGPQETQYF. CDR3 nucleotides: TGTGCCAGCAGGACAGGAGGACCCCAAGAGACCCAGTACTTC.

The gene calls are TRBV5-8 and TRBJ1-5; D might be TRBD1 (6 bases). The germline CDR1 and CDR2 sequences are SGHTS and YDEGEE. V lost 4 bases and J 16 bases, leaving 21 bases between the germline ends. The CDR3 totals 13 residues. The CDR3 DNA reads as TGTGCCAGCAGCCTGACTCGACAGGCGTCCTCACATTTT. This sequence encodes CASSLTRQASSHF.

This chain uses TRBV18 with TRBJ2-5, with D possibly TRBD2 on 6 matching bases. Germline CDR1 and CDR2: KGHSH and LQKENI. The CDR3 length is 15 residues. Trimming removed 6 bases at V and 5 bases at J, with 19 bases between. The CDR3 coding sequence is TGTGCCAGCTCCTCGCTGGGCGGGGCCGCGGAGACCCAGTACTTC. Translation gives CASSSLGGAAETQYF.

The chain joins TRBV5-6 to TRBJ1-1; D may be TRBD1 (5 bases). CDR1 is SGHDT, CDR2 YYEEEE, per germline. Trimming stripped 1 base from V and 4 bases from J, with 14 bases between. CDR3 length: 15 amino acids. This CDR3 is CASSLLGKTGTEAFF. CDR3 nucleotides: TGTGCCAGCAGCTTGTTGGGGAAAACAGGCACTGAAGCTTTCTTT.

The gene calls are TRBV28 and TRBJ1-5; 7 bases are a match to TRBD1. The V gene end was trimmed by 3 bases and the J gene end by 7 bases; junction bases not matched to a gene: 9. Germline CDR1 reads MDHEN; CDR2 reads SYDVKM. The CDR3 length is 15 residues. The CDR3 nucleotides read TGTGCCAGCAGTTTCTCCGGGACAGTGAGCCAGCCCCAGCATTTT. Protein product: CASSFSGTVSQPQHF.